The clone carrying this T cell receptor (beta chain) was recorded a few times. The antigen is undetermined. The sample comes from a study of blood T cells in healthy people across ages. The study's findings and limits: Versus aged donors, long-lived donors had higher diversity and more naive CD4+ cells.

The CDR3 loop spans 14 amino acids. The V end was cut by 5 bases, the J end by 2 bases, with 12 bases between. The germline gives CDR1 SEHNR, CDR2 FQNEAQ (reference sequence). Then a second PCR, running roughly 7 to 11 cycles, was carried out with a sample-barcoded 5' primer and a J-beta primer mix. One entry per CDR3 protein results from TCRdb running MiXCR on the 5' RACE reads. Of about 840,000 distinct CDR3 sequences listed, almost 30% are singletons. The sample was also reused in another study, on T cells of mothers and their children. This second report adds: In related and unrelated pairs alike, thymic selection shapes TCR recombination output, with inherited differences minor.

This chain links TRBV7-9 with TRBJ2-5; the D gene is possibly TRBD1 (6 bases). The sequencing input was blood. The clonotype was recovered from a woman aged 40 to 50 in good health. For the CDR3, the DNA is TGTGCCAGCAGCGGATACAGGGTTCAAGAGACCCAGTACTTC. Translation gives CASSGYRVQETQYF.